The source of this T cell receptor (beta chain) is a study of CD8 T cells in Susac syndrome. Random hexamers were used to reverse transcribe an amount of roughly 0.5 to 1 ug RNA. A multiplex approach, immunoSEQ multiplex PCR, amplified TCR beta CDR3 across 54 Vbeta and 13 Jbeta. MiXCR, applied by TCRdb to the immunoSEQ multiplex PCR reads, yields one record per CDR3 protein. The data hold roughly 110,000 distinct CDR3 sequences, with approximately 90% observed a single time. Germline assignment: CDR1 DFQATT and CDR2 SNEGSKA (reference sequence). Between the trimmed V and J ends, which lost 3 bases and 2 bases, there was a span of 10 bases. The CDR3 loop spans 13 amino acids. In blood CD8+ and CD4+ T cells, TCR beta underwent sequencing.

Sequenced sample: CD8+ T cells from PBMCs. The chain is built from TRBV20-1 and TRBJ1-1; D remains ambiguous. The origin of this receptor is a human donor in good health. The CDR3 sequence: CSASRNTNTEAFF. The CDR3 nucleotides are TGCAGTGCTAGTAGAAACACTAACACTGAAGCTTTCTTT.